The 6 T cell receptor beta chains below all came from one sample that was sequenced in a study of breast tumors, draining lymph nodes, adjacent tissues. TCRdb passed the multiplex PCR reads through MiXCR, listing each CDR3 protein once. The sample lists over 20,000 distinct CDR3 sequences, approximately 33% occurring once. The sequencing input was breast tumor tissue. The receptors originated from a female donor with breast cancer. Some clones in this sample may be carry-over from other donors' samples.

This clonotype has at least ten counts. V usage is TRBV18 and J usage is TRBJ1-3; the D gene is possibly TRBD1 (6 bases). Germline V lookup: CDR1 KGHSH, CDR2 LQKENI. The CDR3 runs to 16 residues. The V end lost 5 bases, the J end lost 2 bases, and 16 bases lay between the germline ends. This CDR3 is CASSITPGAAGNTIYF. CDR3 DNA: TGTGCCAGCTCAATCACGCCGGGGGCGGCTGGAAACACCATATATTTT.

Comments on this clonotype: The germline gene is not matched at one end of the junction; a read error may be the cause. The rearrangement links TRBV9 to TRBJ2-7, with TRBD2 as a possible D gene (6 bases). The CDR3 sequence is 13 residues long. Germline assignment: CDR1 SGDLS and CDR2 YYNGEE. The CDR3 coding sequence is TGTGTCAGCAGCGTTCCGCGGGAAGGCGAGCAGTACTTC. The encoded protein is CVSSVPREGEQYF.

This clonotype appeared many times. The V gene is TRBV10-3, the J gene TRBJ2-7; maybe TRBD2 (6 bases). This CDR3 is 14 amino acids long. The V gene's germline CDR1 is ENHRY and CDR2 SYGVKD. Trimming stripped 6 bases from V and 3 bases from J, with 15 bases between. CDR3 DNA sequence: TGTGCCATCAGCATCGGGGACTCCTTCTACGAGCAGTACTTC. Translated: CAISIGDSFYEQYF.

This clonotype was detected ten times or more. CDR3 DNA: TGTGCCAGCAGCTTGGATGGGGGTCGGGCTAATGAAAAACTGTTTTTT. Protein product: CASSLDGGRANEKLFF. The chain couples TRBV5-8 to TRBJ1-4; a possible D gene is TRBD1 (5 bases). The CDR3 covers 16 residues. Trimming took 0 bases from V and 3 from J, leaving 12 bases between them. In germline, CDR1 is SGHTS, CDR2 YDEGEE.

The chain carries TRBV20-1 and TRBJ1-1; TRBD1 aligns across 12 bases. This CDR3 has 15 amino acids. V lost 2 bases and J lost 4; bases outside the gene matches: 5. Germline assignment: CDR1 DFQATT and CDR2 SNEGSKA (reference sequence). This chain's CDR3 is CSARTGQGAFTEAFF. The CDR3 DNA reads TGCAGTGCTAGAACGGGACAGGGGGCGTTCACTGAAGCTTTCTTT.

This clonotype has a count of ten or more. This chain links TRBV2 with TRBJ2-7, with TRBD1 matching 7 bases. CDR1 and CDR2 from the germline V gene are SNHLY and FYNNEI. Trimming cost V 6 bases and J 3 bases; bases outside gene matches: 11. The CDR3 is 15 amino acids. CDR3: CASSAGQANNYEQYF. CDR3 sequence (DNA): TGTGCCAGCAGCGCAGGACAGGCGAACAACTACGAGCAGTACTTC.